Given below is one T cell receptor beta chain in context. This record comes from a study of blood T cell repertoires in COVID-19. The wider study: PBMCs, B-cell-depleted T cells, or T cells were the source of the cDNA or gDNA that made up the material.

Source study methods: Amplification of reference gene primers provided the estimated nucleated cell counts. Clones were sequenced by immunoSEQ multiplex PCR, and TCRdb holds only the in-frame ones, with some missing. For V, J and clone size, that table is used; D and trimming come from the DNA. The sample has 200,000 to 250,000 clones, 80% to 90% seen once. This CDR3 has 11 residues. Deletions cut 5 bases from V and 8 bases from J, with 12 bases between. CDR1 and CDR2 from the germline V gene are DFQATT and SNEGSKA (reference sequence). This clonotype was obtained from a woman of 80 years or more with COVID-19, enrolled during active disease. V gene TRBV20-1 combines with J gene TRBJ1-2; D is unresolved. The sample comprised peripheral blood. The CDR3 loop reads CSARGPSGYTF. CDR3 DNA: TGCAGTGCTCGAGGGCCGTCAGGCTACACCTTC.